This T cell receptor (beta chain) was documented in a study of vaccination and CD4 T cells after COVID-19 (dated by TCRdb to 2022 to 2024). In terms of the full investigation: Convalescent patients had a positive SARS-CoV-2 result on nasal swab PCR, and of these patients, several had mild disease and one had severe disease. As controls, cultures received a CEFX viral epitope pool (the positive control), an HIV-1 Nef peptide pool (the negative control), or no peptide at all. The time from the second vaccine dose to post-vaccine blood sampling had a median of roughly 70 days and ranged from about 14 to 250 days. In over 8 COVID-19 convalescent patients and a handful of infection-naive healthy vaccine recipients, researchers compared the spike-specific CD4+ TCR repertoire from before mRNA vaccination with the repertoire from after. Participants received two doses of either the Pfizer-BioNTech BNT162b2 vaccine (n=8) or the Moderna mRNA-1273 vaccine (n=2). Post-COVID blood samples were collected from convalescent patients a median of roughly 100 days after diagnosis, with a range of about 30 to 170 days. In the convalescent cohort there were six males and four females, among whom were two Hispanic individuals, seven Caucasians, two Asians and one multiracial person. The cultures were stimulated with overlapping spike peptide pools from SARS-CoV-2 and from the common cold coronaviruses HCoV-NL63, HCoV-OC43 and HCoV-229E.

The method was PCR. DNA from cultured CD4+ T cells underwent TCR sequencing with the Oncomine TCR Beta short-read assay at the Johns Hopkins FTIC core. The QIAamp micro DNA kit was used to extract genomic DNA from the cultured CD4+ T cells. Oncomine TCR Beta libraries from cultured CD4+ T cells were pooled with unique dual indexes and sequenced on an Illumina iSeq 100. The authors processed their data as follows. Non-productive sequences were filtered out, and CDR3s that did not start with C, did not end with F or W, or were shorter than 7 amino acids were discarded. The MANAFEST web application identified antigen-specific clonotypes by comparing peptide-stimulated wells against reference wells and other culture wells. Positive clones required FDR below 0.05, an odds ratio above 5, and productive frequency above 0.1% in at least two of three replicate wells. A clonotype was classed as cross-reactive if the clonotype showed significant expansion both in SARS-CoV-2 spike wells and in at least one common cold coronavirus spike condition. CDR3 homology was assessed with Levenshtein distances (stringdist) and unrooted phylogenetic trees (ape) in R version 3.6.1. TCRdb reworked the public reads: Q25 trimming with fastp, MiXCR clone assembly, productive beta chains retained. Every CDR3 protein is listed once, alongside the most common genes and DNA of its rows. The V and J calls reflect TCRdb's pipeline rather than the authors' work. The table for this sample lists under 11,000 distinct CDR3 sequences; about 38% of them were counted only once. 25% to 35% of the sample is in the top ten clones.

The germline V gene encodes CDR1 MNHEY and CDR2 SVGEGT. Trimming takes 2 bases from V and 5 bases from J, and the germline ends sit 21 bases apart. The cysteine opens and the phenylalanine closes a CDR3 of 17 amino acids. The sequence is cut down to CDR3 DNA, 51 bases in frame from base 1. Explained via the paper, the treatment or condition label denotes: approximately 9-day PBMC culture with coronavirus spike peptide pools or control peptides (ViraFEST assay). The ViraFEST assay was used in the study, in which antigen-specific T cells were expanded with peptide pools and expanded clonotypes were subsequently identified by TCR sequencing. The convalescent patients' positive SARS-CoV-2 PCR tests were from March to December 2020, which was before the Alpha, Beta and Delta variants emerged in the United States. Each well held around 2 million PBMCs cultured with around 10 ug/ml peptide pools in IMDM containing around 5.5% human AB serum and 10 IU/ml IL-2. On days 3 and 7, half of the culture medium was replaced with fresh IL-2-containing medium. CD4+ T cells were isolated after roughly eleven days of culture through negative selection using the EasySep CD4+ T cell isolation kit. Ficoll-Paque Plus gradient centrifugation was used to isolate PBMCs from whole blood, and the isolated PBMCs were then either used fresh or cryopreserved at -140C. In general, triplicate wells were set up for every culture condition.

The research as a whole found: In convalescent patients, a median around 90% of post-vaccine SARS-CoV-2-reactive clones were detected only after vaccination, suggesting vaccine-specific priming. Relatively few convalescent patients were included in the study, and early timepoints after natural infection were not analyzed. Of the vaccine-specific clones found in convalescent patients, nearly all (304 of 307) were mono-reactive for SARS-CoV-2 spike instead of being cross-reactive with common cold coronaviruses. Although the median number of SARS-CoV-2-reactive clonotypes went up from more than 20 after infection to around 40 after vaccination, the increase was not significant.

The sample holds a few counts of this clonotype. The specificity of this receptor is unknown. There are no base qualities to consult, and no much larger clone falls within one base. The specimen sequenced was CD4+ T cells from blood, cultured in vitro. The clonotype was recovered from a human donor who had recovered from COVID-19. The sequence joins TRBV6-2 or TRBV6-3 to TRBJ2-5, with a weak D call of TRBD2 (7 bases match). The DNA reads TGTGCCAGCAGTTACCTGGCACTAGCGCCAGGGGAGGAGACCCAGTACTTC. Translated, it reads CASSYLALAPGEETQYF.